This T cell receptor beta chain was found in a study of blood T cells in healthy people across ages. Germline V gene sequence: CDR1 MNHNS, CDR2 SASEGT. This CDR3 is built from 15 residues. The V and J ends lost 6 bases and 10 bases respectively, with 24 bases between them. Together with a sample-barcoded 5' primer, a J-beta primer mix was included in a second PCR lasting about 6 to 11 cycles. From each sample, at least 3 million paired-end reads containing CDR3 were obtained. MiXCR was run by TCRdb on the 5' RACE reads, yielding one entry per CDR3 protein. The table includes more than 1,400,000 distinct CDR3 sequences, 35% to 45% detected once. Only a few counts were recorded for this clonotype.

The sample taken for sequencing was blood. The chain recombines TRBV6-1 with TRBJ1-1; maybe TRBD1 (5 bases). This clonotype originated in a woman aged 18-29 years in good health. CDR3 bases: TGTGCCAGCAGAGAACTCGGTTGGCAGGGATTAGGAGCTTTCTTT. This gives the protein CASRELGWQGLGAFF.